These 15 T cell receptor beta chains came from one sample sequenced in a study of blood T cell repertoires in COVID-19. Here immunoSEQ multiplex PCR was the method, and the copy in TCRdb shows in-frame clones only, minus some. This table has some 89,000 clones, approximately 87% appearing once. The sample comprised peripheral blood. These receptors were taken from a human donor in a cohort sampled during active COVID-19.

The genes are TRBV19 and TRBJ1-3, with D possibly TRBD1 on 6 matching bases. This CDR3 region has 13 residues. Trimming removed 7 bases at V and 1 base at J, with 8 bases between. In germline, CDR1 is LNHDA, CDR2 SQIVND (reference sequence). The CDR3 DNA reads as TGTGCCAGTACAACAGGGTCTGGAAACACCATATATTTT. Protein product: CASTTGSGNTIYF.

The genes are TRBV6-5 and TRBJ2-3; 7 nucleotides line up with TRBD1. Germline V CDR1 and CDR2: MNHEY, SVGAGI. V gave up 6 bases and J gave up 6 bases; unmatched junction bases: 3. CDR3 length: 12 residues. The CDR3 loop is CASSRQGDTQYF. In nucleotides, the CDR3 is TGTGCCAGCAGCAGACAGGGTGATACGCAGTATTTT.

The chain couples TRBV9 to TRBJ2-2; a possible D gene is TRBD1 (6 bases). Germline V gives CDR1 SGDLS, CDR2 YYNGEE. V lost 3 bases to trimming and J lost 1 base, with 7 bases between them. The CDR3 has 14 residues. The CDR3 reads CASSGQENTGELFF. Here the CDR3 DNA reads TGTGCCAGCAGCGGACAGGAGAACACCGGGGAGCTGTTTTTT.

The chain recombines TRBV7-2 with TRBJ1-2; TRBD1 matches 7 bases. CDR1 and CDR2 from the germline V gene are SGHTA and FQGNSA. CDR3 length: 13 amino acids. Germline trimming cut 3 bases from V and 7 bases from J; bases unmatched to any gene: 5. CDR3 DNA: TGTGCCAGCAGCTTGGACAGGAATGTTGGCTACACCTTC. Translated: CASSLDRNVGYTF.

This clone has just a few counts. The chain uses TRBV5-1 and TRBJ1-1, with D tentatively TRBD1 (5 bases). The CDR3 consists of 13 residues. Trimming removed 4 bases from V and 7 bases from J, with 14 bases in between. Germline V gives CDR1 SGHRS, CDR2 YFSETQ. CDR3 coding DNA: TGCGCCAGCAGCCCTACCGTGACAGATGAAGCTTTCTTT. This encodes CASSPTVTDEAFF.

The gene calls are TRBV28 and TRBJ1-2; tentatively, D is TRBD1 (6 bases). The germline gives CDR1 MDHEN, CDR2 SYDVKM. CDR3 length equals 15 residues. V was clipped by 8 bases and J by 4 bases, with 20 bases between them. CDR3 loop: CASVMTRGGLYGYTF. CDR3 coding DNA: TGTGCCAGCGTGATGACCCGGGGGGGCCTCTATGGCTACACCTTC.

The gene calls are TRBV30 and TRBJ2-7; tentative D call: TRBD1 (6 bases). V dropped 2 bases and J dropped 6 bases, with 14 bases sitting between them. The germline V gene encodes CDR1 GTSNPN and CDR2 SVGIG (reference sequence). The CDR3 totals 13 residues. The CDR3 nucleotides read TGTGCCTGGAGTAGACAAGAGGGGGTCGAGCAGTACTTC. This codes for CAWSRQEGVEQYF.

The genes are TRBV11-3 and TRBJ2-1, with 7 bases fitting TRBD1. Trimming cost V 3 bases and J 6 bases; bases outside gene matches: 5. This CDR3 comprises 14 residues. Per germline, CDR1 SGHNT and CDR2 YENEEA. The CDR3 reads CASSFDRASNEQFF. The CDR3 nucleotides read TGTGCCAGCAGCTTCGACAGGGCAAGCAATGAGCAGTTCTTC.

V gene TRBV11-2 combines with J gene TRBJ2-1; a possible D gene is TRBD1 (6 bases). Germline values: CDR1 SGHAT, CDR2 FQNNGV. V dropped 2 bases and J dropped 2 bases, with 10 bases sitting between them. The CDR3 has 15 amino acids. For the CDR3, the DNA is TGTGCCAGCAGCTTACTTCGGACAGCCTACAATGAGCAGTTCTTC. This gives the protein CASSLLRTAYNEQFF.

The chain's CDR3 is CASNPGSSYEQYF. In nucleotides, the CDR3 is TGTGCCAGCAACCCAGGGTCCTCGTACGAGCAGTACTTC. The rearrangement joins TRBV2 to TRBJ2-7; TRBD1 might be the D (5 bases). The CDR3 consists of 13 residues. CDR1 is SNHLY and CDR2 is FYNNEI in the germline V gene. Between the trimmed V and J ends, which lost 7 bases and 4 bases, there was a span of 14 bases.

In its sample, this clone was seen a few times. The DNA for the CDR3 is TGCAGCGCAGGACATAACACTGAAGCTTTCTTT. Its translation: CSAGHNTEAFF. The rearrangement uses TRBV29-1 and TRBJ1-1; D is perhaps TRBD1 (5 bases). CDR3 length: 11 residues. Trimming took 7 bases from V and 2 from J, leaving 8 bases between them. Germline CDR1 SQVTM, CDR2 ANQGSEA.

The V call is TRBV7-8, the J call TRBJ2-7, with D unclear. V lost 3 bases, J lost 0 bases, and 9 bases lay in between. The length of the CDR3 is 14 residues. The germline CDR1 and CDR2 sequences are SGHVS and FQNEAQ. CDR3 sequence reads: CASSFAESSYEQYF. The CDR3 DNA is TGTGCCAGCAGCTTCGCCGAGAGCTCCTACGAGCAGTACTTC. The full variable domain, rest sourced from reference TRBV7-8 and TRBJ2-7, is GAGVSQSPRYKVAKRGQDVALRCDPISGHVSLFWYQQALGQGPEFLTYFQNEAQLDKSGLPSDRFFAERPEGSVSTLKIQRTQQEDSAVYLCASSFAESSYEQYFGPGTRLTVT.

In its sample, this clone was seen a few times. The chain uses TRBV19 and TRBJ1-4, with 7 bases identical to TRBD1. Trimming took 5 bases from V and 4 from J; bases not matched to a gene: 7. The CDR3 is 15 residues long. The germline CDR1 and CDR2 sequences are LNHDA and SQIVND (reference sequence). CDR3 residues: CASSSPGQINEKLFF. Here the CDR3 DNA reads TGTGCCAGTAGTTCGCCGGGACAGATTAATGAAAAACTGTTTTTT.

This chain connects TRBV24-1 to TRBJ2-2; D perhaps matches TRBD2 (6 bases). The germline V and J ends were trimmed by 5 bases and 1 base, with 7 bases remaining between them. Germline V gives CDR1 KGHDR, CDR2 SFDVKD. This CDR3 spans 14 amino acids. CDR3 bases: TGTGCCACCAGTGCGGGACTGAACACCGGGGAGCTGTTTTTT. Its translation is CATSAGLNTGELFF.

V is TRBV11-2 and J is TRBJ2-7, with 9 bases fitting TRBD1. The CDR3 has 13 residues. Losses at the gene ends were 5 bases for V and 5 bases for J; bases not matched to a gene: 4. The germline gives CDR1 SGHAT, CDR2 FQNNGV. The CDR3 nucleotides read TGTGCCAGCAGCATGGACAGGGGTAACGAGCAGTACTTC. This codes for CASSMDRGNEQYF.